This TCR beta chain originates from a study of breast tumors, draining lymph nodes, adjacent tissues. Germline lookup yields CDR1 DFQATT and CDR2 SNEGSKA (reference sequence). Trimming at V came to 3 bases and at J to 3 bases, leaving 8 bases not matched to a gene. The CDR3 consists of 16 residues. Of note for this clonotype: What it binds is unknown.

Broader study findings: Data only fit, rather than demonstrated, lymph node origin of most tumor T cells. Tumor TCR diversity was below lymph nodes but above nontumor tissue.

TCRdb processed the multiplex PCR reads anew with MiXCR; each CDR3 protein has one entry. There are some 47,000 distinct CDR3 sequences in the sample; roughly 39% occur only once, and about 11% lies in the top ten. This TCR was sampled from a female donor with breast cancer. Some clones in this sample may be carry-over from other donors' samples. The chain uses TRBV20-1 and TRBJ2-3; TRBD2 aligns across 11 bases. Sequenced sample: breast tumor tissue. The DNA for the CDR3 is TGCAGTGCTAGGAAAGAACTAGCGGGAGCAACAGATACGCAGTATTTT. Translation: CSARKELAGATDTQYF.